The T cell receptor (beta chain) under discussion was sequenced for a study of response to subunit inactivated influenza vaccine. This CDR3 comprises 19 residues. CDR1 and CDR2 from the germline V gene are MNHEY and SVGAGI. Losses at the gene ends were 4 bases for V and 4 bases for J; bases not matched to a gene: 17. As concerns this clonotype: What it binds is not known.

From the RT-PCR reads, TCRdb called clonotypes with MiXCR, one entry per CDR3 protein. The sample carries more than 550,000 distinct CDR3 sequences, roughly 12% recorded once. Notes on the study in general: Every seasonal influenza vaccination brings in few new T cells, the authors suggested.

This sample was shared with a second study, whose subject was T cells expressing NK-cell markers. That report adds: Synthesis of TCR beta cDNA relied on 5'RACE template switching carrying UMIs. HCMV seropositivity characterized most of the eight sequenced donors, and seronegativity one. The contribution of dominant NKG2C+ clonotypes to CD8+ T cells in six donors was 1.0-7.0%. It was still unclear whether expanded NKG2C+ T cell clones were HCMV specific.

The TCR comes from a man aged 50 to 60 who received an inactivated influenza vaccine. This material consisted of PBMCs from blood, taken on the day of vaccination. This rearrangement joins TRBV6-5 to TRBJ2-3; 10 positions match TRBD2. For the CDR3, the DNA is TGTGCCAGCAGTTTCCCTAACACCGAGCGGGAGGGCCGCGCAGATACGCAGTATTTT. Translated: CASSFPNTEREGRADTQYF.